This TCR beta chain was documented in a study of beta chain features in type 1 diabetes. Trimming cost V 3 bases and J 0 bases, with 9 bases left between them. CDR3 length equals 14 residues. The germline V gene has CDR1 SGHTA and CDR2 FQGNSA. Expressed TCRB transcripts were sequenced because the isolated RNA had all been reverse transcribed beforehand. Only in-frame clones appear in the TCRdb table, and some are missing; sequencing was by immunoSEQ multiplex PCR. The data show under 400,000 clones, 14% seen once. The sequencing sample was made of central memory CD4+ T cells from blood. This sequence originates from a man aged 25 to 45 in good health. The gene calls are TRBV7-2 and TRBJ2-7, with a tentative D call TRBD2 (5 bases). CDR3 amino acids: CASSFYGVSYEQYF. DNA for the CDR3: TGTGCCAGCAGCTTTTACGGGGTCTCCTACGAGCAGTACTTC.